What follows is one TCR beta chain and its context. The data were obtained in a study of CD8 T cells in Susac syndrome. The CDR3 totals 19 residues. Unmatched junction bases numbered 10, after V lost 0 bases and J lost 0 bases. CDR1 is MNHEY and CDR2 is SVGAGI in the germline V gene. After extraction with the RNeasy kit, roughly 0.5 to 1 ug of the RNA was reverse transcribed using random hexamers. TCRdb re-derived calls from the immunoSEQ multiplex PCR reads in MiXCR, one entry per CDR3 protein. The table shows roughly 80,000 distinct CDR3 sequences, with roughly 91% occurring only once. Sequencing targeted TCR beta in T cells from blood (CD8+ and CD4+).

The V call is TRBV6-5, the J call TRBJ2-2; 7 bases are a match to TRBD1. This receptor was taken from a human donor with Susac syndrome. The sequencing sample was made of CD4+ T cells from PBMCs. The CDR3 loop is CASSYSGYTGDANTGELFF. As DNA, the CDR3 is TGTGCCAGCAGTTACTCGGGGTACACAGGGGACGCGAACACCGGGGAGCTGTTTTTT.